The present entry profiles one T cell receptor beta chain with its context. Antigen specificity is unknown. The record originates from a study of shared clonotypes between healthy human individuals. CD45RO-negative, CCR7-selected cells formed the naive CD8 fraction, which excluded terminally differentiated effector memory CD45RA+ cells. General study findings and limits: Naive CD4 clonotypes were shared across several donors at about 5%.

TCRdb's table, derived via immunoSEQ multiplex PCR, lists solely in-frame clones and lacks some. The repertoire holds around 2.1 million clones, with 85% to 95% as singletons. This clonotype was sampled from a man between 18 and 35 years old in good health. Some clones in this sample may be carry-over from other donors' samples. The sample consisted of naive CD8+ T cells from PBMCs.

The CDR3 nucleotides are TGTGCCAGCAGCGCCGAGGGGGGTAATGAGCAGTTCTTC. Its translation is CASSAEGGNEQFF. The chain combines TRBV9 with TRBJ2-1; D could derive from TRBD1 or TRBD2 (6 bases each). V was clipped by 3 bases and J by 7 bases, with 11 bases between them. The CDR3 extends over 13 amino acids. Germline CDR1 SGDLS, CDR2 YYNGEE. Together with reference TRBV9 and TRBJ2-1, the CDR3 gives the full variable domain: DSGVTQTPKHLITATGQRVTLRCSPRSGDLSVYWYQQSLDQGLQFLIQYYNGEERAKGNILERFSAQQFPDLHSELNLSSLELGDSALYFCASSAEGGNEQFFGPGTRLTVL.